This TCR beta chain was sequenced for a study of cytomegalovirus exposure and HLA in healthy donors. General observations from the study: An observed cluster of highly shared sequence variants was recorded as a likely sequencing artifact. When the data were analyzed later, several of the most significant clusters appeared to be linked to common viral pathogens. Some TCR beta chains (more than 150 of them) were listed as cytomegalovirus-associated. For most subjects, TCR beta sequences were reported to predict HLA-A and HLA-B alleles with accuracy.

This clone came up a few times. Antigen: not known. CDR3 length equals 13 residues. J was trimmed by 9 bases and V by 2 bases; bases with no gene match: 7. Germline V CDR1 and CDR2: SQVTM, ANQGSEA. The primer mix had 60 Vbeta and 13 Jbeta primers. Libraries were prepared by immunoSEQ multiplex PCR; TCRdb keeps only in-frame clonotypes and omits some of them. Of 180,000 or so clones listed, approximately 82% were seen once; the top ten hold about 8%. V and J are TRBV29-1 and TRBJ2-1, with 7 bases fitting TRBD2. Sequenced input: PBMCs. The clonotype was recovered from a woman aged 40 to 49 in good health and CMV-seropositive. The DNA for the CDR3 is TGCAGCGTTGAACGTTCTTCGGGAGGTGAGCAGTTCTTC. As protein: CSVERSSGGEQFF.